This T cell receptor (beta chain) was profiled in a study of T cells in localized non-small cell lung cancer (dated by TCRdb to 2018 to 2020). Background on the whole study: The study examined T cell repertoires in under 300 patients with early-stage NSCLC and compared tumors with uninvolved tumor-adjacent lungs. The cohort consisted of approximately 220 treatment-naive NSCLC patients whose localized lung tumors had been resected. A mean age of around 66 years was recorded for the NSCLC patients, of whom around 140 were male and some 99 were female.

Reading from cysteine to phenylalanine, the CDR3 counts 19 amino acids. Kept here is only the CDR3 DNA, which spans 57 bases and is read in frame from base 1. Trimmed from V: 7 bases; trimmed from J: 0 bases; junction bases lacking a gene match: 17. Taken from the germline V gene, the CDR1 and CDR2 loops are MGHRA and YSYEKL. At diagnosis, peripheral blood, uninvolved tumor-adjacent lung and tumor were collected and were preserved as a mix of fresh-frozen and FFPE material. For TCR repertoire profiling, blood samples were analyzed in the form of peripheral blood mononuclear cells. What the research found in general, with its limitations: The highest T cell clonality was observed in uninvolved tumor-adjacent lung, where clonality exceeded that of tumor, suggesting that antigenic responses were more focused in uninvolved tumor-adjacent lung. A median of around 50 of the top 100 tumor clones turned up in the paired uninvolved adjacent lung, and fewer than 35 of those clones also ranked among the top 100 of that same adjacent lung. Higher T cell density in blood was associated with longer overall survival, whereas higher clonality in adjacent lung was associated with shorter survival. Because multi-region tumor sequencing was not performed, intratumor heterogeneity could not be ruled out. Because the study design was exploratory, TCR variables were selected using unadjusted p-values without false-discovery rate correction.

TCR beta CDR3 regions were sequenced from DNA using the immunoSEQ Assay. The published analysis was carried out like this. To compute T cell density, TCR beta template counts were normalized to usable DNA, which was estimated by amplifying housekeeping genes. Using the preseqR package, richness was estimated by extrapolating to 120,000 templates for tissue samples and 400,000 templates for PBMC samples. Clonality was taken to be one minus Pielou's evenness. To identify tissue-enriched TCRs, differential abundance testing was run on productive amino-acid clonotypes with a minimum total count of 5 and an alpha of 0.1. Repertoire overlap between compartments was quantified with the Jaccard Index and Morisita Overlap Index. GLIPH grouped TCR beta CDR3s together with public tetramer-defined viral CDR3s, and a viral motif had to include at least three viral sequences and also show V-gene enrichment. TCRdb retrieved this table from immuneACCESS and kept in-frame rearrangements only. Not all clones are present; in checked studies, unresolved V genes account for under half, and no reason is known for the remainder. V, J and clone size were drawn from that table, and D and trimming were deduced from the DNA. In all, the sample holds fewer than 30,000 clones, and roughly 88% of those were seen once. The ten biggest clones cover around 6% of the sample.

About this clone itself: Its binding antigen is unknown. No per-base quality is available; no much larger clone lies one base away.

This clonotype was sampled from a man aged 40 to 69 with stage II lung adenocarcinoma. The V and J genes are TRBV4-1 and TRBJ2-1, with 8 bases in between that match TRBD2. This sample comprised PBMCs, obtained before any cancer treatment. The DNA is as follows: TGCGCCAGCACTGGGGTAGGTTTGGAGCGGGGGAGCTCCTACAATGAGCAGTTCTTC. Its translation reads: CASTGVGLERGSSYNEQFF.